The 16 T cell receptor beta chains below were found in one sample sequenced in a study of T cells in localized non-small cell lung cancer. Measured with immunoSEQ multiplex PCR; TCRdb has only the in-frame clones, and not every one. The sample consists of tens of thousands of clones, about 88% of them appearing once. This specimen consisted of PBMCs, obtained before any cancer treatment. These receptors were obtained from a man aged 40-75 years with stage II lung adenocarcinoma.

V gene TRBV18 combines with J gene TRBJ1-2; TRBD1 matches at 8 bases. The V gene end was trimmed by 3 bases and the J gene end by 11 bases; junction bases not matched to a gene: 5. Germline V gives CDR1 KGHSH, CDR2 LQKENI. The CDR3 length is 12 residues. The DNA for the CDR3 is TGTGCCAGCTCACCCTGGACAGGGTGTTACACCTTC. Its protein product is CASSPWTGCYTF. The whole variable domain, remainder taken from reference TRBV18 and TRBJ1-2, is NAGVMQNPRHLVRRRGQEARLRCSPMKGHSHVYWYRQLPEEGLKFMVYLQKENIIDESGMPKERFSAEFPKEGPSILRIQQVVRGDSAAYFCASSPWTGCYTFGSGTRLTVV.

The chain uses TRBV7-2 and TRBJ2-4, with a weak D call TRBD2 (7 bases). Germline V gives CDR1 SGHTA, CDR2 FQGNSA. The CDR3 consists of 15 residues. V gave up 1 base and J gave up 3 bases, with 10 bases separating them. CDR3 DNA sequence: TGTGCCAGCAGCTTAGGGGGAGGGGGCAAAAACATTCAGTACTTC. Its translation is CASSLGGGGKNIQYF.

The chain recombines TRBV5-1 with TRBJ2-3, with 8 bases that match TRBD2. This CDR3 has 16 residues. The trim removed 0 bases at V and 9 bases at J, leaving 12 bases unmatched. Germline CDR1 SGHRS, CDR2 YFSETQ. The CDR3 nucleotides read TGCGCCAGCAGCTTGGGTACCGGGGGGGCGAAGTGGACGCAGTATTTT. Protein product: CASSLGTGGAKWTQYF.

The rearrangement joins TRBV7-9 to TRBJ1-5; 11 bases map to TRBD1. CDR3 size: 17 residues. The junction had 4 bases not matched to a gene; V was cut back by 3 bases and J by 0 bases. CDR1 is SEHNR and CDR2 is FQNEAQ in the germline V gene (reference sequence). The CDR3 spells CASSLGTGGDSNQPQHF. In DNA form, the CDR3 reads TGTGCCAGCAGCTTGGGGACAGGGGGGGATAGCAATCAGCCCCAGCATTTT.

V and J are TRBV6-6 and TRBJ1-2, with a weak D call TRBD1 (5 bases). The CDR3 has 14 amino acids. Trimming removed 8 bases from V and 4 bases from J, with 17 bases in between. The germline V gene encodes CDR1 MNHNY and CDR2 SVGAGI (reference sequence). DNA for the CDR3: TGTGCCAGCTTTTCAGGGTCAGGAAGCTATGGCTACACCTTC. Translation: CASFSGSGSYGYTF.

This chain links TRBV6-5 with TRBJ2-1; TRBD1 agrees at 8 bases. The CDR3 has 15 amino acids. Trimming removed 4 bases from V and 4 bases from J; junction bases left unmatched: 6. Looked up from germline, CDR1 is MNHEY and CDR2 is SVGAGI. The CDR3 bases are TGTGCCAGCAGTTCCGGGACAGGATATTACAATGAGCAGTTCTTC. Translating gives CASSSGTGYYNEQFF.

This chain uses TRBV30 with TRBJ2-7; TRBD2 aligns across 8 bases. This CDR3 region has 13 residues. Per the germline V gene, CDR1 is GTSNPN and CDR2 is SVGIG (reference sequence). V lost 3 bases and J lost 7; bases outside the gene matches: 8. CDR3 sequence reads: CAWRRGASGEQYV. As DNA, the CDR3 is TGTGCCTGGAGGCGGGGGGCCTCGGGGGAGCAGTACGTC.

This chain links TRBV6-1 with TRBJ2-7; either TRBD1 or TRBD2 may fit D (5 bases each). Trimming shortened V by 5 bases and J by 2 bases, and 10 bases separated the two germline ends. Germline V CDR1 and CDR2: MNHNS, SASEGT. CDR3 size: 13 residues. CDR3 sequence: CASSRDPAYEQYV. In DNA, the CDR3 is TGTGCCAGCAGTCGGGACCCAGCCTACGAGCAGTACGTC.

The chain joins TRBV13 to TRBJ2-1, with 10 bases aligning to TRBD1. The CDR3 sequence is 17 residues long. The germline CDR1 and CDR2 sequences are PRHDT and FYEKMQ (reference sequence). Trimming removed 0 bases from V and 10 bases from J; junction bases left unmatched: 12. The CDR3 region has the DNA TGTGCCAGCAGCTTAGGCCGCAGGGGTCGGGGACAGGGGGAGCAGTTCTTC. Amino acids: CASSLGRRGRGQGEQFF.

This chain links TRBV14 with TRBJ2-5; D call uncertain. Germline V CDR1 and CDR2: SGHDN, FVKESK. The CDR3 loop spans 12 amino acids. With 1 base removed from V and 8 bases from J, the gap between germline ends came to 8 bases. In DNA, the CDR3 is TGTGCCAGCAGCCAAGGGGAAGTTACCCAGTACTTC. Amino acid sequence: CASSQGEVTQYF.

The chain combines TRBV2 with TRBJ1-4; D might be TRBD1 (6 bases). Between the trimmed V and J ends, which lost 3 bases and 4 bases, there was a span of 9 bases. CDR1 is SNHLY and CDR2 is FYNNEI in the germline V gene. CDR3 length: 14 amino acids. Here the CDR3 DNA reads TGTGCCAGCAGTGACCGGACAGATAATGAAAAACTGTTTTTT. The encoded protein is CASSDRTDNEKLFF.

This chain joins TRBV19 and TRBJ2-6, with D perhaps matching TRBD1 (6 bases). This CDR3 region has 17 residues. The V end lost 4 bases, the J end lost 2 bases, and 15 bases lay between the germline ends. Germline V CDR1 and CDR2: LNHDA, SQIVND (reference sequence). This CDR3 is CASSRGRGITGANVLTF. CDR3 bases: TGTGCCAGTAGTAGGGGCAGGGGTATTACTGGGGCCAACGTCCTGACTTTC.

V is TRBV5-6 and J is TRBJ1-5; D uncertain. CDR1 SGHDT and CDR2 YYEEEE come from the germline V gene. V was shortened by 1 base and J by 6 bases, with 14 bases between the two germline ends. CDR3 size: 15 residues. The CDR3 here is CASSLRERGIQPQHF. CDR3 coding DNA: TGTGCCAGCAGCTTGAGGGAAAGAGGGATTCAGCCCCAGCATTTT.

The J gene is TRBJ1-5, the V gene TRBV5-5; D may be TRBD1 (6 bases). CDR1 and CDR2 from the germline V gene are SGHKS and YYEKEE (reference sequence). Trimming took 4 bases from V and 1 from J, leaving 12 bases between them. The CDR3 is 15 residues long. CDR3 amino acids: CASSVARGSNQPQHF. CDR3 coding DNA: TGTGCCAGCAGCGTGGCAAGGGGGAGCAATCAGCCCCAGCATTTT.

This clone has a single count. V usage is TRBV5-5 and J usage is TRBJ1-1; TRBD1 agrees at 8 bases. CDR1 is SGHKS and CDR2 is YYEKEE in the germline V gene (reference sequence). The CDR3 runs to 14 residues. The J segment lost 2 bases and the V segment lost 3 bases, leaving 3 bases of the junction unmatched. Here the CDR3 reads CASSSGQGNTEAFF. The CDR3 nucleotides are TGTGCCAGCAGCTCCGGACAGGGAAACACTGAAGCTTTCTTT.

This clone was counted once. J is TRBJ2-2 and V is TRBV4-1; 10 positions agree with TRBD2. This CDR3 has 17 residues. CDR1 and CDR2 from the germline V gene are MGHRA and YSYEKL. Unmatched junction bases numbered 12, after V lost 4 bases and J lost 7 bases. The CDR3 here is CASSRVPQLAGFGELFF. For the CDR3, the DNA is TGCGCCAGCAGCCGAGTGCCCCAACTAGCGGGGTTCGGGGAGCTGTTTTTT.